The TCR beta chain described here comes from a study of vaccination effects on CD4 cells after COVID-19. This clone has just one count. Its antigen remains unidentified. Produced via immunoSEQ multiplex PCR; TCRdb's table is partial and in-frame only. The top ten hold about 40% of the sample, which has around 19,000 clones, less than 85% seen once. Study outcomes and limitations: Late in the post-vaccination period, infection-induced and vaccine-induced clones underwent marked clonal contraction. Early post-infection timepoints were missing from the study, which also had few convalescent patients.

Antigen-specific CD4+ T cells were expanded with viral peptide pools in the ViraFEST assay before sequencing. Isolation of CD4+ T cells took place after less than 12 days of culture. It was between March and December 2020 that the person had a SARS-CoV-2 infection confirmed by PCR. Wells of roughly 2 million PBMC each were grown with 10 IU/ml IL-2 and around 10 ug/ml peptides. IL-2 medium supplanted half the medium on days 3 and 7. Germline V gives CDR1 MDHEN, CDR2 SYDVKM. With V trimmed by 6 bases and J by 2 bases, 12 bases remained unmatched. This CDR3 contains 16 residues. This chain uses TRBV28 with TRBJ1-2; 7 bases map to TRBD1. The material sequenced was CD4+ T cells from PBMCs cultured with a peptide pool, taken before COVID-19 vaccination. The clonotype comes from a human donor who had a prior SARS-CoV-2 infection. CDR3 sequence (DNA): TGTGCCAGCAGGTCTGCCGACCCACAGGGGAACTATGGCTACACCTTC. This encodes CASRSADPQGNYGYTF.